This TCR beta chain was sequenced in a study of OX40 agonist ivuxolimab in advanced cancers. Describing the broader study: Ivuxolimab was an agonistic, fully human IgG2 monoclonal antibody directed against OX40 (CD134), a costimulatory receptor. The point of sequencing TCRbeta in the periphery was to test whether ivuxolimab changed TCR sequence diversity and drove clonal T-cell expansion. Of the roughly 50 dose-escalation patients, hepatocellular carcinoma was present in about 20, melanoma in some 15, renal cell carcinoma in 9 and head and neck cancer in 9. A male proportion of roughly 80% and a mean age of around 60 years, ranging from 23 to 79, were recorded for the dose-escalation cohort. Prior anti-PD-1, anti-PD-L1 or anti-CTLA-4 therapy was permitted, and checkpoint inhibitors had been received by under 50% of dose-escalation patients. The monotherapy dose-escalation portion (N ≈ 57 patients) of the phase I ivuxolimab trial is reported in the paper. Three dose-escalation patients achieved partial responses, one with hepatocellular carcinoma and two with cutaneous melanoma. Intravenous ivuxolimab was administered to patients every 2 weeks at six dose levels: 0.01, 0.1, 0.3, 1.5, 3 and 10 mg/kg.

Genomic DNA was extracted from sorted cells for sequencing of the TCRbeta CDR3 region. The immunoSEQ Assay was used for sequencing of TCRbeta CDR3 regions. This immuneACCESS table, as held by TCRdb, lists in-frame sequences with V and J called but not all clones. Of the missing ones, under half trace to an unresolved V gene in checked studies; the others have no known cause. Counted in this sample were fewer than 70,000 clones; about 80% of them appeared once. The top ten clones comprise 2.1% of the sample. Here is what the overall study found, with its caveats: Low levels of normalized T-cell clonal expansion were also seen in some nonresponding patients. On average, CD8+ T cells showed more expanded clones than CD4+ T cells after ivuxolimab. At doses of 0.1 to 3.0 mg/kg, clonal expansion of both CD4+ and CD8+ T cells in blood was seen between baseline and week 6. Partial responders in the 0.1-3.0 mg/kg groups had among the lowest normalized peripheral clonal expansion, especially among CD8+ T cells. Antigen specificity was not determined for the clonally expanded peripheral T cells.

Between the V and J ends, shortened by 0 bases and 6 bases respectively, the junction contains 17 bases. The CDR3 starts with the cysteine, ends with the phenylalanine, and has 16 residues. The entry retains the CDR3 DNA only, 48 bases that are in frame from base 1. Patients with a history of autoimmune disease or receiving systemic immunosuppression were excluded from the trial. Peripheral blood for TCR sequencing was drawn from every dose cohort at baseline, at cycle 4 day 1 and at cycle 7 day 1. Samples came from an open-label, multicenter, first-in-human phase I dose-escalation trial of ivuxolimab. Adults with locally advanced or metastatic melanoma, renal cell carcinoma, hepatocellular carcinoma or head and neck squamous cell carcinoma were enrolled in the trial. Before TCR sequencing, CD4+ T cells and CD8+ T cells were sorted from peripheral blood as separate populations. As for this clone: What antigen it recognizes has not been identified. Base-call qualities are not available, and no considerably larger clone is one nucleotide away.

The sequence came from an adult with an advanced solid tumor such as melanoma, head and neck, liver or kidney cancer. The sample here was CD4+ or CD8+ T cells sorted from blood, taken in a trial of the OX40 agonist ivuxolimab. Recombination connected TRBV23-1 to TRBJ1-1, with TRBD1 as a weak D call on 6 bases. TRBV23-1 qualifies as an ORF whose function is uncertain. The bases are TGCGCCAGCAGTCAATCGTCCAGGGAAGGGGGGTCTGAAGCTTTCTTT. This codes for CASSQSSREGGSEAFF.